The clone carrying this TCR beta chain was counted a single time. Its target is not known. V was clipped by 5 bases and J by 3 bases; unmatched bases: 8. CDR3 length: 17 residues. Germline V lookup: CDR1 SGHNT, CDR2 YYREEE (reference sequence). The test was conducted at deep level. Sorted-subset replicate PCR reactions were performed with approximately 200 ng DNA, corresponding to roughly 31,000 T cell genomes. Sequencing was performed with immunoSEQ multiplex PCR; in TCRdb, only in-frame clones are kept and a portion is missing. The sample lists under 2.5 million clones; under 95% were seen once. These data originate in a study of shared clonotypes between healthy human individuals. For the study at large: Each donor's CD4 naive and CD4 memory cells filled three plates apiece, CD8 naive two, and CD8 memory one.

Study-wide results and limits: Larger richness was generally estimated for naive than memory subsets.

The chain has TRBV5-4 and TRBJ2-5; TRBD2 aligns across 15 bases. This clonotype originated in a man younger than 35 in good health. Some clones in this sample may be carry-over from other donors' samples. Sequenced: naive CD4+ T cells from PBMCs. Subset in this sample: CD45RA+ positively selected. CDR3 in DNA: TGTGCCAGCAGTTATGGACTAGCGGGAGGGACGAAAGAGACCCAGTACTTC. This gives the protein CASSYGLAGGTKETQYF.